This TCR beta chain is from a study of beta chain features in type 1 diabetes. In the study overall: Roughly 110,000,000 sorted cells were examined across all samples.

In its sample, this clone was seen a few times. Its antigen is currently unknown. Germline V CDR1 and CDR2: KGHSH, LQKENI. Trimming removed 5 bases from V and 6 bases from J; junction bases left unmatched: 4. The CDR3 totals 13 residues. The whole isolated RNA underwent reverse transcription, so sequencing captured expressed TCRB transcripts. Libraries were prepared by immunoSEQ multiplex PCR; TCRdb keeps only in-frame clonotypes and omits some of them. In the table there are 970,000 or so clones, roughly 15% of which are singletons. Study-wide findings and caveats: The naive, central memory and Treg TCRB repertoires showed an apparent similarity that was greater among patients than among healthy donors. Patients with type 1 diabetes showed fewer VDJ junction insertions and more deletions.

This chain joins TRBV18 and TRBJ2-3, with TRBD2 identical over 8 bases. The sample taken for sequencing was naive CD4+ T cells from blood. The source of this sequence is a woman under 30 in good health. The CDR3 nucleotides read TGTGCCAGCTCAACGGGACTAGTGGATACGCAGTATTTT. Protein: CASSTGLVDTQYF.